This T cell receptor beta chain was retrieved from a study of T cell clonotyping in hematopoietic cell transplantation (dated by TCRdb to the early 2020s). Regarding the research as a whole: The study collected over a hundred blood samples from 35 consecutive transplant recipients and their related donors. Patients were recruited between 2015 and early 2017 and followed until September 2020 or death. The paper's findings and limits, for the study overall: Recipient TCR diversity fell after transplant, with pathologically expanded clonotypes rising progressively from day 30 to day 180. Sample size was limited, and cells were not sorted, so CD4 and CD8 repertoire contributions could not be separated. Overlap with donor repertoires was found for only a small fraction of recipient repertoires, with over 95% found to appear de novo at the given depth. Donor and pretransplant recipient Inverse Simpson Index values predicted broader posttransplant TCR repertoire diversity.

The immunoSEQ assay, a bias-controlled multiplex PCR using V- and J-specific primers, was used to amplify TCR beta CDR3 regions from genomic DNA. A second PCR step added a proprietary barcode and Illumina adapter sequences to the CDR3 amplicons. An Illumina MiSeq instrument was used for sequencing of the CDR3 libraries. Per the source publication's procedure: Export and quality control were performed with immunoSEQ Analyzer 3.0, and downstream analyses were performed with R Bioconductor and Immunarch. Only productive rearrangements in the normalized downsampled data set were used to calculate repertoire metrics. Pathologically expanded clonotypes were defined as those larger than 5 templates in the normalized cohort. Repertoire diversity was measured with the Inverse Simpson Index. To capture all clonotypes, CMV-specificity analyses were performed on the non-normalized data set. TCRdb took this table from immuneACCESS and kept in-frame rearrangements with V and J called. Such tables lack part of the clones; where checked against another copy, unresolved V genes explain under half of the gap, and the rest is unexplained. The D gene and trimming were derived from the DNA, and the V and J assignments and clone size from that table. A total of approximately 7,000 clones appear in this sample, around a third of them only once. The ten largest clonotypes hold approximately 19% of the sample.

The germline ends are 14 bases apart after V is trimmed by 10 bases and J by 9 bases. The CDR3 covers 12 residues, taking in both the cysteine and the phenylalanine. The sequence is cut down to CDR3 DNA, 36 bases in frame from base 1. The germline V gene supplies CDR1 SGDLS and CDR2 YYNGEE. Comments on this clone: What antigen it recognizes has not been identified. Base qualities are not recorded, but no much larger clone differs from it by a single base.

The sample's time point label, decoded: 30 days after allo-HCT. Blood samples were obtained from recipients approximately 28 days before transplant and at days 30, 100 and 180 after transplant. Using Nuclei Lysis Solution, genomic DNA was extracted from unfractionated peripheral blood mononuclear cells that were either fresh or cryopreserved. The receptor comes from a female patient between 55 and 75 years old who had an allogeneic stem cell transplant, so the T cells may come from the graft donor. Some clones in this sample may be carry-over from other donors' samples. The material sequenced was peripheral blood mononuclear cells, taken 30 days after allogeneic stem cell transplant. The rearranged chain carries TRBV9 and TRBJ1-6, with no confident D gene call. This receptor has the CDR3 CAALRVGSPLHF. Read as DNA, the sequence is TGTGCCGCTCTAAGGGTAGGTTCACCCCTCCACTTT.